This is a list of T cell receptor beta chains from one sample in a study of T cell responses to AZD1222 COVID-19 vaccine. The assay was immunoSEQ multiplex PCR, and TCRdb's table has in-frame clones only and misses some. The sample carries 90,000 to 120,000 clones, more than 70% recorded once. The specimen was peripheral blood, collected on day 0 of MenACWY control vaccination. All receptors come from an adult in good health. CDR3s include the opening cysteine and the closing phenylalanine or tryptophan. The order of the fields is V gene, J gene, CDR3 protein.

TRBV4-2	TRBJ2-1	CASSRQGLAGVYNEQFF
TRBV5-1	TRBJ2-6	CASSLGTAGANVLTF
TRBV12-2	TRBJ1-6	CASRLGFWGASSPLHF
TRBV6-1	TRBJ1-1	CASSERLKGDTEAFF
TRBV7-3	TRBJ1-2	CASSLISGYGYTF
TRBV15	TRBJ2-3	CATSRDLLAGRTDTQYF
TRBV12-5	TRBJ2-1	CASRLAVGNLFFPSYNEQFF
TRBV27	TRBJ2-2	CASSQLAGGGTGELFF
TRBV1	TRBJ2-5	CTSSHRATQETQYF
TRBV19	TRBJ1-5	CASSMGGGGQPQHF
TRBV10-2	TRBJ1-5	CASRGGGQPQHF
TRBV7-2	TRBJ2-2	CASSHPGRLNTGELFF
TRBV11-2	TRBJ2-7	CASSLVLTGGWYEQYF
TRBV7-9	TRBJ1-4	CASSFAGWTNEKLFF